The 15 T cell receptor beta chains presented below share a single source sample, sequenced in a study of cytomegalovirus exposure and HLA in healthy donors. 13 Jbeta primers and 60 Vbeta primers were used for the PCR. Libraries were prepared by immunoSEQ multiplex PCR; TCRdb keeps only in-frame clonotypes and omits some of them. This sample contains 60,000 to 80,000 clones. The sample consisted of PBMCs. These receptors all stem from a boy younger than 18 in good health and CMV-seronegative.

The V gene is TRBV25-1, the J gene TRBJ2-3; 11 nucleotides line up with TRBD2. The length of the CDR3 is 16 residues. The ends lost 4 bases at V and 2 bases at J; junction bases unmatched: 5. Germline V CDR1 and CDR2: MGHDK, SYGVNS. CDR3 in amino acids: CASSARLAGITDTQYF. The CDR3 nucleotides are TGTGCCAGCAGTGCCCGACTAGCGGGGATCACAGATACGCAGTATTTT.

The chain couples TRBV27 to TRBJ2-3; 12 bases are shared with TRBD2. The V and J ends lost 2 bases and 9 bases, in that order; junction bases with no gene match: 6. The CDR3 totals 15 residues. Looked up from germline, CDR1 is MNHEY and CDR2 is SMNVEV (reference sequence). CDR3 sequence: CASSLRTSGIGTQYF. Written as DNA, the CDR3 is TGTGCCAGCAGTTTAAGGACTAGCGGGATTGGCACGCAGTATTTT.

The chain employs TRBV27 and TRBJ2-1; TRBD1 matches 9 bases. Germline CDR1 reads MNHEY; CDR2 reads SMNVEV (reference sequence). The CDR3 consists of 20 residues. The junction had 15 bases not matched to a gene; V was cut back by 3 bases and J by 0 bases. This CDR3 reads CASSFYRDRARLSSYNEQFF. Written as DNA, the CDR3 is TGTGCCAGCAGTTTTTACCGGGACAGGGCCCGATTGAGCTCCTACAATGAGCAGTTCTTC.

The chain is built from TRBV13 and TRBJ2-7; 8 bases are shared with TRBD1. Germline trimming cut 5 bases from V and 5 bases from J; bases unmatched to any gene: 8. Germline V lookup: CDR1 PRHDT, CDR2 FYEKMQ (reference sequence). The CDR3 has 14 residues. CDR3 region: CASSPRTGSDEQYF. The CDR3 DNA sequence: TGTGCCAGCAGCCCCCGGACAGGGTCAGACGAGCAGTACTTC.

The chain is built from TRBV19 and TRBJ1-2; 8 positions match TRBD1. Germline lookup yields CDR1 LNHDA and CDR2 SQIVND (reference sequence). This CDR3 is built from 11 residues. Trimming at V came to 7 bases and at J to 7 bases, leaving 2 bases not matched to a gene. The CDR3 DNA reads TGTGCCAGTACTGACAGGGGTGGCTACACCTTC. This sequence encodes CASTDRGGYTF. The full variable domain, in which reference TRBV19 and TRBJ1-2 provide the parts outside the CDR3, is DGGITQSPKYLFRKEGQNVTLSCEQNLNHDAMYWYRQDPGQGLRLIYYSQIVNDFQKGDIAEGYSVSREKKESFPLTVTSAQKNPTAFYLCASTDRGGYTFGSGTRLTVV.

The chain joins TRBV10-1 to TRBJ1-2, with TRBD1 matching 11 bases. The germline CDR1 and CDR2 sequences are WNHNN and SYGVQD (reference sequence). J was trimmed by 8 bases and V by 3 bases; bases with no gene match: 8. CDR3 length equals 15 residues. CDR3 nucleotides: TGCGCCAGCAGTGAACTAGGACAGGGGGCGTCCGGCTACACCTTC. Its translation is CASSELGQGASGYTF.

J is TRBJ2-3 and V is TRBV25-1; 7 bases map to TRBD1. J lost 4 bases, V lost 3 bases, and 4 bases had no gene match. The germline gives CDR1 MGHDK, CDR2 SYGVNS. The CDR3 loop spans 14 amino acids. CDR3 bases: TGTGCCAGCAGTGAGAACAGGGGAGCAGATACGCAGTATTTT. Translation: CASSENRGADTQYF.

CDR3 nucleotide sequence: TGTGCCAGCAGTTACAGGGGGACTGGGGCCAACGTCCTGACTTTC. Its translation: CASSYRGTGANVLTF. The V and J genes are TRBV6-6 and TRBJ2-6, with D possibly being TRBD1 (6 bases). The CDR3 totals 15 residues. V was shortened by 2 bases and J by 2 bases, with 7 bases between the two germline ends. CDR1 and CDR2 (germline): MNHNY, SVGAGI (reference sequence).

V and J are TRBV2 and TRBJ1-2, with TRBD1 matching over 9 bases. Unmatched junction bases numbered 4, after V lost 6 bases and J lost 8 bases. Germline CDR1 is SNHLY and CDR2 is FYNNEI. CDR3 length equals 12 residues. CDR3 residues: CASSTGQGGYTF. CDR3 nucleotide sequence: TGTGCCAGCAGCACGGGACAGGGAGGCTACACCTTC. Supplemented by reference TRBV2 and TRBJ1-2, the full variable domain reads EPEVTQTPSHQVTQMGQEVILRCVPISNHLYFYWYRQILGQKVEFLVSFYNNEISEKSEIFDDQFSVERPDGSNFTLKIRSTKLEDSAMYFCASSTGQGGYTFGSGTRLTVV.

The chain employs TRBV6-1 and TRBJ1-2; perhaps TRBD1 as D (5 bases). V was pared by 6 bases and J by 1 base, with 12 bases between. The germline gives CDR1 MNHNS, CDR2 SASEGT. The CDR3 is made up of 14 amino acids. Written as DNA, the CDR3 is TGTGCCAGCAGGACAGACCGGATTAACTATGGCTACACCTTC. Its protein product is CASRTDRINYGYTF.

The genes are TRBV7-9 and TRBJ1-2, with 7 bases aligning to TRBD1. The CDR3 runs 14 residues. CDR1 and CDR2 (germline): SEHNR, FQNEAQ (reference sequence). With V trimmed by 0 bases and J by 6 bases, 4 bases remained unmatched. Written as DNA, the CDR3 is TGTGCCAGCAGCTTAGCCGGCCAGGGGGATGGCTACACCTTC. Amino acids: CASSLAGQGDGYTF.

The genes are TRBV5-1 and TRBJ2-2, with D tentatively TRBD1 (5 bases). The length of the CDR3 is 16 residues. Per germline, CDR1 SGHRS and CDR2 YFSETQ. With 0 bases removed from V and 3 bases from J, the gap between germline ends came to 12 bases. In nucleotides, the CDR3 is TGCGCCAGCAGCTTGGCCAGGGCATCCTACACCGGGGAGCTGTTTTTT. Protein: CASSLARASYTGELFF. Complete variable domain (other parts from reference TRBV5-1 and TRBJ2-2): KAGVTQTPRYLIKTRGQQVTLSCSPISGHRSVSWYQQTPGQGLQFLFEYFSETQRNKGNFPGRFSGRQFSNSRSEMNVSTLELGDSALYLCASSLARASYTGELFFGEGSRLTVL.

This chain links TRBV7-3 with TRBJ2-2; TRBD1 matches at 7 bases. The CDR3 contains 16 residues. The V gene's germline CDR1 is SGHTA and CDR2 FQGTGA. The trim removed 0 bases at V and 6 bases at J, leaving 7 bases unmatched. The CDR3, as DNA: TGTGCCAGCAGCTTAACCCCGGGACAGCTGGCCGGGGAGCTGTTTTTT. Translating gives CASSLTPGQLAGELFF.

The chain combines TRBV25-1 with TRBJ1-2; a weak D match, TRBD1 (6 bases). Germline CDR1 is MGHDK and CDR2 is SYGVNS. Trimming took off 2 bases at V and 8 bases at J, with 15 bases between the two ends. The CDR3 is 14 amino acids. Written as DNA, the CDR3 is TGTGCCAGCAGTGAACGATCACAGGGTTCGGGCTACACCTTC. Protein: CASSERSQGSGYTF.

This chain connects TRBV6-5 to TRBJ2-7, with TRBD1 matching over 8 bases. Germline CDR1 is MNHEY and CDR2 is SVGAGI. The CDR3 loop spans 15 amino acids. V lost 5 bases and J lost 3; bases outside the gene matches: 9. CDR3 nucleotide sequence: TGTGCCAGCAGTCATCGGACAGGGAGAGGCTACGAGCAGTACTTC. It specifies CASSHRTGRGYEQYF.